This T cell receptor beta chain emerged from a study of T cell responses to AZD1222 COVID-19 vaccine (dated by TCRdb to 2020 to 2022). Study-level background: Because spike-specific TCR depth and breadth did not differ between the two schedules, AZD1222 recipients who got a second dose at roughly 4 weeks were pooled with those who got a second dose at roughly 12 weeks. A total of more than 230 trial participants underwent TCR sequencing, of whom 207 had received two doses of AZD1222 and some 26 had received two doses of the MenACWY control vaccine. Trial participants were enrolled into age subgroups of 18-55, 56-69 and 70-plus years, which contained roughly 150, 30 and 60 TCR-sequenced participants, respectively. Results the study describes overall, beyond this receptor: Epitopes outside the regions mutated in the B.1.351 and B.1.1.7 variants were reportedly recognized by nearly half of the unique spike-specific TCRs. Only six AZD1222 recipients were SARS-CoV-2 seropositive at baseline, limiting conclusions about previously exposed vaccinees. The whole spike protein was spanned by vaccine-associated CD4 TCRs, and dominant responses were seen in regions 160-218 and 743-854. Most participants were white British and females outnumbered males, and the authors suggested that clonal diversity may have been underestimated. The 56-69-year group was small, and its depth increase did not reach significance, likely because of low power. Because no day 14 peak-response samples were available, the repertoires could be characterized only after the peak T cell response. After two AZD1222 doses, both the breadth and the depth of spike-specific TCRs were significantly higher than at day 0 and than in MenACWY recipients.

Relative to germline, V is 7 bases shorter and J is 2 bases shorter, with 20 bases between their ends. The CDR3 has 16 amino acids, counting the end cysteine and phenylalanine. Only the CDR3 DNA stays, 48 bases, in frame from base 1. As encoded in the germline V gene, CDR1 is KGHSH while CDR2 is LQKENI. The CDR3 regions of human TCRbeta chains were subjected to immunosequencing. The source study handled its data this way. Repertoire TCRs were matched against a reference library of SARS-CoV-2-specific TCRs generated with the MIRA antigen-specificity platform. Breadth was defined as the fraction of unique TCRs that were SARS-CoV-2-associated. Depth was defined as the fraction of total T cells that were SARS-CoV-2-associated. Each spike-specific TCR was assigned to its reactive spike region and to a CD4 or CD8 class using the MIRA data. Log10-transformed breadth and depth values were compared by one-way ANOVA with Sidak's multiple comparisons tests. This immuneACCESS table, as held by TCRdb, lists in-frame sequences with V and J called but not all clones. Of the missing ones, under half trace to an unresolved V gene in checked studies; the others have no known cause. For V, J and clone size, that table is used; D and trimming come from the DNA. The table for this sample lists roughly 150,000 clones; about 90% of them were counted only once. The leading ten clones occupy roughly 2% of the sample.

In its sample, this clone was seen once. What this receptor recognizes is not known. Base qualities are not recorded, but no much larger clone differs from it by a single base. This sample's time point label indicates: baseline before first vaccination. Vaccinee samples were obtained from the UK trials COV001 and COV002, which included a single-blind randomized controlled phase 2/3 trial of AZD1222 (ChAdOx1 nCoV-19) in healthy adults. Trial participant PBMC samples were collected at day 0 and day 28 after the second dose for TCRbeta chain sequencing. The source material was peripheral blood, sampled on day 0 of AZD1222 vaccination. This clonotype was sampled from an adult in good health. The sequence is built from TRBV18 and TRBJ1-2, and TRBD1 may be the D gene, going by 6 matching bases. The nucleotides read TGTGCCAGCTACCCAGGGGACCCGCATGGGAACTATGGCTACACCTTC. The encoded protein is CASYPGDPHGNYGYTF.